One T cell receptor (beta chain) is described in this entry. Its antigen is not identified. This record belongs to a study of blood T cells in healthy people across ages. Study information: Per two T cells, template switching captured roughly one barcoded beta molecule.

Next came a second PCR, run for roughly 6 to 11 cycles, which used a sample-barcoded 5' primer along with a J-beta primer mix. In TCRdb, the 5' RACE reads were re-called with MiXCR into one record per CDR3 protein. The sample carries about 930,000 distinct CDR3 sequences, about 27% recorded once. The CDR3 consists of 17 residues. V was trimmed by 3 bases and J by 2 bases, leaving 20 bases between them. Per germline, CDR1 DFQATT and CDR2 SNEGSKA (reference sequence). The study's findings and limits: Possibly, changes in expanded clonotypes were confounded because donor CMV status was unknown.

Another study also made use of these data, one on T cells of mothers and their children. That paper states: All RNA that had been extracted was used for cDNA synthesis at approximately 1.5 ug per 15 ul. Every mother produced more than 10 million TCR beta CDR3 reads, whereas every child provided approximately 3 million.

Sequencing used blood. V and J are TRBV20-1 and TRBJ1-5; weak D call: TRBD1 (5 bases). This TCR was sampled from a woman aged 35 to 49 in good health. The CDR3 sequence: CSASVKGSAGRNQPQHF. The CDR3 coding sequence is TGCAGTGCTAGTGTAAAAGGATCGGCAGGGCGCAATCAGCCCCAGCATTTT.